The T cell receptor beta chain under discussion was sequenced for a study of radiotherapy plus CTLA-4 blockade in lung cancer (dated by TCRdb to 2017 to 2018). The study in broad terms: Among the enrolled patients, roughly 17% had an objective response, and around 31% reached disease control. Points the paper makes about the study in general: After treatment with radiotherapy and ipilimumab, TCR clones that came from tumors expanded in the peripheral blood. The strongest predictors of response were reported to be early dynamic shifts in blood T cell clones along with a rise in serum interferon-beta following radiation.

As regards this clone: Its recognized antigen is unknown. Per-base qualities were not stored, and no clone one base away is much larger.

The study evaluated CTLA-4 blockade (ipilimumab) given together with focal radiation therapy in patients who had chemo-refractory metastatic non-small-cell lung cancer. The receptor library was made with the immunoSEQ multiplex PCR assay. In its TCRdb copy, this immuneACCESS table keeps in-frame sequences only and misses some clones. Where compared with another copy, unresolved V genes explain less than half of these, and the others have no known cause. This sample holds about 77,000 clones; under 75% were observed only once. Roughly 9.8% of the sample lies in the top ten. According to the germline V gene, CDR1 reads SGHTA and CDR2 reads FQGNSA. Spanning cysteine to phenylalanine, the CDR3 consists of 18 amino acids. Only the CDR3 DNA is retained, 54 bases long and in frame from the first base. Unmatched junction bases come to 15, with V trimmed by 2 bases and J by 2 bases.

The sample here was peripheral blood, taken from a patient treated with radiotherapy plus ipilimumab. The sequence is built from TRBV7-2 and TRBJ2-7; the central 7 bases match TRBD2. The source of this sequence is a human donor with non-small cell lung cancer whose response to radiotherapy plus ipilimumab could not be evaluated. The CDR3 is CASSLTASGPLPPYEQYF. The DNA sequence reads TGTGCCAGCAGCTTAACTGCTAGCGGCCCACTCCCCCCCTACGAGCAGTACTTC.